Detailed here is one T cell receptor (beta chain). Healthy bone marrow donors made up the donors. This entry comes from a study of cytomegalovirus exposure and HLA in healthy donors. Germline CDR1 SGHRS, CDR2 YFSETQ. V lost 0 bases and J lost 3, with 13 bases in between. The length of the CDR3 is 15 residues. The PCR was carried out with 60 Vbeta primers and 13 Jbeta primers. TCRdb keeps only in-frame clones here, not all; method: immunoSEQ multiplex PCR. The data hold hundreds of thousands of clones, with more than 75% observed a single time. This sequence was found in a male donor in good health and CMV-seronegative. Sequences were obtained from PBMCs. This chain links TRBV5-1 with TRBJ2-7; D remains ambiguous. This CDR3 reads CASSLGSKEVYEQYF. CDR3 in DNA: TGCGCCAGCAGCTTGGGTTCCAAAGAGGTCTACGAGCAGTACTTC.